Listed here are 25 T cell receptor beta chains from one sample, sequenced in a study of shared clonotypes between healthy human individuals. This table comes from immunoSEQ multiplex PCR, and its TCRdb copy is limited to in-frame clones, with some not included. The table shows hundreds of thousands of clones, with around 73% occurring only once. Sequencing input: memory CD4+ T cells sorted from blood. Sample subset: CD45RA-negative fraction. The receptors originated from a woman younger than 45 in good health.

The sample holds one count of this clone. The rearrangement links TRBV28 to TRBJ2-2; 7 bases align to TRBD1. This CDR3 region has 15 residues. The V gene's germline CDR1 is MDHEN and CDR2 SYDVKM. V gave up 5 bases and J gave up 6 bases; unmatched junction bases: 9. The CDR3 region is CASSAPGQKSGELFF. The CDR3 bases are TGTGCCAGCAGTGCCCCGGGACAGAAATCCGGGGAGCTGTTTTTT.

The chain recombines TRBV28 with TRBJ1-2; D is uncertain. The germline CDR1 and CDR2 sequences are MDHEN and SYDVKM. The CDR3 has 13 amino acids. Trimming took off 7 bases at V and 13 bases at J, with 22 bases between the two ends. The DNA of the CDR3 is TGTGCCAGCACCACTCCGCTGCAGATCTTATCCACCTTC. Translation gives CASTTPLQILSTF.

The rearrangement joins TRBV7-2 to TRBJ1-2; possible D gene TRBD1, 6 bases. Trimming left V 5 bases short and J 1 base short, with 14 bases between. CDR1 and CDR2 (germline): SGHTA, FQGNSA. The CDR3 loop spans 15 amino acids. CDR3 sequence: CASSTQGGLNYGYTF. Written as DNA, the CDR3 is TGTGCCAGCAGCACACAAGGGGGACTTAACTATGGCTACACCTTC.

V is TRBV5-1 and J is TRBJ1-3, with no clear D. The CDR3 extends over 14 amino acids. Germline V CDR1 and CDR2: SGHRS, YFSETQ. V was clipped by 0 bases and J by 0 bases, with 4 bases between them. The CDR3 sequence: CASSLDGSGNTIYF. The CDR3 coding sequence is TGCGCCAGCAGCTTGGATGGCTCTGGAAACACCATATATTTT.

This sequence joins TRBV27 and TRBJ2-2, with unresolved D. Germline CDR1 is MNHEY and CDR2 is SMNVEV (reference sequence). Trimming removed 7 bases at V and 2 bases at J, with 8 bases between. This CDR3 has 13 residues. As DNA, the CDR3 is TGTGCCAGCAAGAAGGTTAACACCGGGGAGCTGTTTTTT. Its translation: CASKKVNTGELFF.

V gene TRBV28 combines with J gene TRBJ2-7; D is undetermined. Looked up from germline, CDR1 is MDHEN and CDR2 is SYDVKM. The CDR3 totals 11 residues. The V gene lost 10 bases and the J gene lost 0 bases, with 7 bases spanning the gap. The CDR3 is CATGSSYEQYF. CDR3 sequence (DNA): TGTGCCACGGGTAGCTCCTACGAGCAGTACTTC.

This clone was observed many times. The chain is built from TRBV6-5 and TRBJ1-1; TRBD1 matches 7 bases. This CDR3 spans 14 amino acids. Germline V lookup: CDR1 MNHEY, CDR2 SVGAGI. J lost 5 bases, V lost 2 bases, and 5 bases had no gene match. CDR3 nucleotides: TGTGCCAGCAGTTACACGACAGGGTTAACTGAAGCTTTCTTT. Its translation: CASSYTTGLTEAFF.

This clone was recorded many times. The chain joins TRBV11-2 to TRBJ2-1, with 9 positions matching TRBD1. J gave up 7 bases and V 4 bases, and 11 bases lay outside the gene matches. CDR1 and CDR2 (germline): SGHAT, FQNNGV. The CDR3 is made up of 16 amino acids. CDR3 region: CASSWTGTGSSNEQFF. The CDR3 coding sequence is TGTGCCAGCAGCTGGACCGGGACAGGGAGTTCTAATGAGCAGTTCTTC. Full variable domain (outside the CDR3, taken from reference TRBV11-2 and TRBJ2-1): EAGVAQSPRYKIIEKRQSVAFWCNPISGHATLYWYQQILGQGPKLLIQFQNNGVVDDSQLPKDRFSAERLKGVDSTLKIQPAKLEDSAVYLCASSWTGTGSSNEQFFGPGTRLTVL.

The J gene is TRBJ2-3, the V gene TRBV5-1; D perhaps matches TRBD1 (6 bases). V was trimmed by 5 bases and J by 0 bases, leaving 19 bases between them. The germline V gene has CDR1 SGHRS and CDR2 YFSETQ. The CDR3 runs to 17 residues. The DNA of the CDR3 is TGCGCCAGCAGTCCGACAGGATTCTCGGTTAGCACAGATACGCAGTATTTT. Protein product: CASSPTGFSVSTDTQYF.

A note on this clone: One junction end does not reproduce the germline sequence, and a read error may be involved. The chain is built from TRBV4-1 and TRBJ1-3; 8 bases are shared with TRBD1. This CDR3 contains 19 residues. Germline CDR1 reads MGHRA; CDR2 reads YSYEKL. CDR3 in amino acids: CSSSQGETGARSSGNTIYF. The CDR3 region has the DNA TGCTCCAGCAGCCAAGGGGAGACAGGGGCTAGAAGCTCTGGAAACACCATATATTTT.

This clone was recorded only once. V gene TRBV2 combines with J gene TRBJ1-4; D possibly corresponds to TRBD1 (6 bases). The CDR3 has 15 residues. From germline, CDR1 is SNHLY and CDR2 FYNNEI. Deletions cut 5 bases from V and 3 bases from J, with 13 bases between. The CDR3 DNA is TGTGCCAGCAGTATCACAGGGTTGGCTAATGAAAAACTGTTTTTT. Translating gives CASSITGLANEKLFF. Variable domain in full (rest from reference TRBV2 and TRBJ1-4): EPEVTQTPSHQVTQMGQEVILRCVPISNHLYFYWYRQILGQKVEFLVSFYNNEISEKSEIFDDQFSVERPDGSNFTLKIRSTKLEDSAMYFCASSITGLANEKLFFGSGTQLSVL.

The chain joins TRBV6-5 to TRBJ1-5; the D gene is possibly TRBD1 (6 bases). The CDR3 totals 14 residues. The germline CDR1 and CDR2 sequences are MNHEY and SVGAGI. V was shortened by 2 bases and J by 5 bases, with 10 bases between the two germline ends. The CDR3 DNA follows: TGTGCCAGCAGTTACACAGGGTATGATCAGCCCCAGCATTTT. Its translation: CASSYTGYDQPQHF.

The chain combines TRBV27 with TRBJ2-2; D tentatively fits TRBD1 or TRBD2 (6 bases each). Deletions cut 5 bases from V and 5 bases from J, with 18 bases between. The germline V gene encodes CDR1 MNHEY and CDR2 SMNVEV (reference sequence). The CDR3 is 16 amino acids. CDR3 region: CASSRLRTGRTGELFF. CDR3 in DNA: TGTGCCAGCAGTAGATTAAGAACAGGGAGGACCGGGGAGCTGTTTTTT.

The V call is TRBV27, the J call TRBJ2-5; no reliable D call. CDR1 is MNHEY, CDR2 SMNVEV, per germline (reference sequence). The CDR3 sequence is 16 residues long. The ends were cut back, 1 base at V and 0 bases at J, with 12 bases in the middle. As DNA, the CDR3 is TGTGCCAGCAGTTTATACTACCGGTGGAACCAAGAGACCCAGTACTTC. Residues: CASSLYYRWNQETQYF.

The gene calls are TRBV7-6 and TRBJ1-2; 8 positions agree with TRBD1. This CDR3 has 14 amino acids. J was trimmed by 8 bases and V by 5 bases; bases with no gene match: 10. The V gene's germline CDR1 is SGHVS and CDR2 FNYEAQ. CDR3 amino acids: CASSKTGDLGGYTF. The CDR3 DNA reads TGTGCCAGCAGCAAGACAGGGGATCTGGGAGGCTACACCTTC.

The chain recombines TRBV11-2 with TRBJ2-5; D gene ambiguous. The V gene lost 3 bases and the J gene lost 3 bases, with 14 bases spanning the gap. The CDR3 runs to 15 residues. Germline CDR1 and CDR2: SGHAT and FQNNGV. CDR3 sequence: CASSFLGRQEETQYF. CDR3 coding DNA: TGTGCCAGCAGCTTTCTGGGCAGGCAAGAAGAGACCCAGTACTTC.

The chain couples TRBV25-1 to TRBJ2-3; D ambiguous. Germline values: CDR1 MGHDK, CDR2 SYGVNS. This CDR3 contains 17 residues. V gave up 6 bases and J gave up 0 bases, with 19 bases separating them. In nucleotides, the CDR3 is TGTGCCAGCAGCAATGTAAGCGAACCTTCTAGCACAGATACGCAGTATTTT. Its protein product is CASSNVSEPSSTDTQYF.

This clone was counted between two and nine times. The chain combines TRBV7-9 with TRBJ1-2; no firm D call. Germline loops: CDR1 SEHNR, CDR2 FQNEAQ (reference sequence). Trimming took 4 bases from V and 7 from J, leaving 13 bases between them. The CDR3 covers 13 residues. CDR3 coding DNA: TGTGCCAGCAGCTATCGCCCGAGGGCTGGCTACACCTTC. Protein sequence: CASSYRPRAGYTF.

The chain has TRBV27 and TRBJ2-2; 8 bases line up with TRBD1. Trimming cost V 0 bases and J 0 bases; bases outside gene matches: 0. The CDR3 consists of 16 residues. Germline V lookup: CDR1 MNHEY, CDR2 SMNVEV (reference sequence). CDR3 sequence reads: CASSLSTGANTGELFF. In DNA, the CDR3 is TGTGCCAGCAGTTTATCGACAGGGGCGAACACCGGGGAGCTGTTTTTT.

The CDR3, as DNA: TGTGCCAGCAGCGAACGGGACCCCGCTATCGAGCAGTACTTC. It yields the protein CASSERDPAIEQYF. This rearrangement joins TRBV9 to TRBJ2-5; perhaps D is TRBD1 or TRBD2 (5 bases each). The closer fit of TRBJ2-7 to the DNA end suggests the J call may be wrong. Germline CDR1 SGDLS, CDR2 YYNGEE. This CDR3 is 14 amino acids long.

This clone was counted once. This rearrangement joins TRBV7-8 to TRBJ2-5; 8 bases map to TRBD1. The junction had 3 bases not matched to a gene; V was cut back by 4 bases and J by 2 bases. Germline CDR1 is SGHVS and CDR2 is FQNEAQ. This CDR3 has 14 amino acids. The CDR3: CASSWTGLQETQYF. DNA for the CDR3: TGTGCCAGCAGCTGGACAGGGTTGCAAGAGACCCAGTACTTC.

The V gene is TRBV7-9, the J gene TRBJ2-3; weak D call: TRBD2 (6 bases). The V gene's germline CDR1 is SEHNR and CDR2 FQNEAQ (reference sequence). V was cut by 8 bases and J by 1 base, with 16 bases left in between. The CDR3 is made up of 15 amino acids. CDR3 sequence reads: CASEKGGTRTDTQYF. CDR3 sequence (DNA): TGTGCCAGCGAAAAGGGCGGGACTCGCACAGATACGCAGTATTTT. The entire variable domain, with the rest obtained from reference TRBV7-9 and TRBJ2-3, is as follows: DTGVSQNPRHKITKRGQNVTFRCDPISEHNRLYWYRQTLGQGPEFLTYFQNEAQLEKSRLLSDRFSAERPKGSFSTLEIQRTEQGDSAMYLCASEKGGTRTDTQYFGPGTRLTVL.

J is TRBJ2-1 and V is TRBV19; 12 bases are shared with TRBD1. V lost 6 bases, J lost 10 bases, and 7 bases stayed unmatched. The CDR3 extends over 14 amino acids. Germline V CDR1 and CDR2: LNHDA, SQIVND (reference sequence). The chain's CDR3 is CASRPLGQGAEQFF. For the CDR3, the DNA is TGTGCCAGTAGACCCTTGGGACAGGGGGCGGAGCAGTTCTTC.

V and J are TRBV4-1 and TRBJ2-5; D possibly corresponds to TRBD1 (6 bases). Per germline, CDR1 MGHRA and CDR2 YSYEKL. V lost 5 bases and J lost 2, with 12 bases in between. The CDR3 runs 14 residues. The DNA of the CDR3 is TGCGCCAGCAGCACTGGACAGCTACAAGAGACCCAGTACTTC. Its translation is CASSTGQLQETQYF.

V gene TRBV5-1 combines with J gene TRBJ2-5; 8 bases are shared with TRBD2. Trimming at V came to 7 bases and at J to 2 bases, leaving 10 bases not matched to a gene. This CDR3 region has 15 residues. Germline CDR1 is SGHRS and CDR2 is YFSETQ. CDR3: CASRDLSGTQETQYF. CDR3 coding DNA: TGCGCCAGCCGGGACCTTAGCGGGACACAAGAGACCCAGTACTTC.